This TCR beta chain came from a study of cytomegalovirus exposure and HLA in healthy donors. For the study at large: The same platform was used for the 120 validation repertoires and the roughly 680 first-cohort repertoires, a later analysis reported.

Note on this clone: Its specificity is not known. The sample has other DNA sequences that encode this CDR3 too.

Study conclusions and caveats: The study designated 150 to 200 TCR beta chains cytomegalovirus-associated. Rarity characterized most TCR sequences, yet some public TCRs appeared in many donors.

Generated by immunoSEQ multiplex PCR, the TCRdb table keeps only in-frame clones and is missing some. The sample lists more than 300,000 clones, 86% occurring once. This CDR3 has 13 amino acids. Trimming removed 3 bases from V and 4 bases from J, with 10 bases in between. Germline V gene lookup returns CDR1 KGHSH and CDR2 LQKENI. The donors formed part of the 120-subject validation cohort, distinct from the approximately 640-subject first cohort. The J gene is TRBJ2-7, the V gene TRBV18; possibly TRBD2 for D (5 bases). Material: PBMCs. This clonotype originated in a woman under 30 in good health and CMV-seronegative. The CDR3 loop reads CASSPGTGYEQYF. The DNA of the CDR3 is TGTGCCAGCTCACCCGGAACGGGGTACGAGCAGTACTTC.